This record concerns one T cell receptor beta chain sequence. The data are from a study of blood T cell repertoires in COVID-19. Study as a whole: Sources were T cells, B-cell-depleted T cells, or PBMCs; the material itself was cDNA or gDNA.

Here immunoSEQ multiplex PCR was the method, and the copy in TCRdb shows in-frame clones only, minus some. The sample carries about 210,000 clones, roughly 85% recorded once. This CDR3 is built from 13 residues. In germline, CDR1 is MNHEY, CDR2 SVGAGI. V was cut by 6 bases and J by 4 bases, with 12 bases left in between. Input material: PBMCs or T cells enriched from blood (not recorded which). V is TRBV6-5 and J is TRBJ1-2, with a tentative D call TRBD1 (5 bases). The sequence was collected from a man aged 35-49 years who had recovered from COVID-19. The CDR3 region is CASRAGGFYGYTF. DNA of the CDR3: TGTGCCAGCAGGGCCGGGGGATTCTATGGCTACACCTTC.